This T cell receptor (beta chain) was identified in a study of OX40 agonist ivuxolimab in advanced cancers. Turning to the study itself: Cancers in dose escalation were hepatocellular, melanoma, renal cell and head and neck. Participants, around 80% male, averaged around 64 years of age, ranging from 23 to 79. General study results and limits: Several nonresponders also turned out to have low normalized T-cell clonal expansion. The study did not work out the antigen specificity of the expanded peripheral T cells.

CDR1 SEHNR and CDR2 FQNEAQ come from the germline V gene (reference sequence). Trimming removed 2 bases at V and 0 bases at J, with 13 bases between. The CDR3 runs 16 residues. The table came from immunoSEQ multiplex PCR; TCRdb's copy has only in-frame clones and leaves some out. This table has around 11,000 clones, about two thirds appearing once. Concerning this clone: The target antigen is unknown.

This chain links TRBV7-9 with TRBJ1-1; the D gene is possibly TRBD1 (5 bases). This clonotype was sampled from an adult with an advanced solid tumor such as melanoma, head and neck, liver or kidney cancer. Sequenced here: CD4+ or CD8+ T cells sorted from blood, sampled in a trial of the OX40 agonist ivuxolimab. CDR3 bases: TGTGCCAGCAGCTTACCAGGGAGTGATATGAACACTGAAGCTTTCTTT. This encodes CASSLPGSDMNTEAFF.